Reported below is one TCR beta chain. Its antigen is not identified. These data originate in a study of OX40 agonist ivuxolimab in advanced cancers. Across the study: Patients received intravenous ivuxolimab every 2 weeks at 0.01 to 10 mg/kg. Three individuals attained partial responses, comprising one hepatocellular carcinoma case and two cutaneous melanoma cases.

Study observations and caveats: Expanded clones belonging to CD8+ T cells outnumbered, on average, those of CD4+. Still undetermined is the antigen specificity of the expanded peripheral T cells.

The CDR3 covers 14 residues. Germline-derived CDR1 and CDR2 are LNHDA and SQIVND (reference sequence). With 6 bases removed from V and 3 bases from J, the gap between germline ends came to 12 bases. TCRdb keeps only in-frame clones here, not all; method: immunoSEQ multiplex PCR. This table has 43,000 or so clones, roughly 87% appearing once. The sequencing used CD4+ or CD8+ T cells sorted from blood, collected in a trial of the OX40 agonist ivuxolimab. This TCR came from an adult with an advanced solid tumor such as melanoma, head and neck, liver or kidney cancer. The chain couples TRBV19 to TRBJ2-1, with no clear D. The CDR3 DNA sequence: TGTGCCAGTAGCCCCCTGACCGACTACAATGAGCAGTTCTTC. It translates to CASSPLTDYNEQFF.